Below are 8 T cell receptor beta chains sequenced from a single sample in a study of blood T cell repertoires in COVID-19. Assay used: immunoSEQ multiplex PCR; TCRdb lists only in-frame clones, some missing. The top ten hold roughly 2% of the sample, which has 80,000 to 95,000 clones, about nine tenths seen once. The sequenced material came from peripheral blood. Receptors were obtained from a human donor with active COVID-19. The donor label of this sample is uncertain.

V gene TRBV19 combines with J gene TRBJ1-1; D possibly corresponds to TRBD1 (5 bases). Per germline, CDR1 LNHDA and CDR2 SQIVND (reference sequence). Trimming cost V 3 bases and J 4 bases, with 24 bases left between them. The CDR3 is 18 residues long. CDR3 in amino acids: CASSIGRLGEAVSTEAFF. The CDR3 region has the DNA TGTGCCAGTAGTATCGGTCGACTGGGGGAGGCGGTAAGCACTGAAGCTTTCTTT.

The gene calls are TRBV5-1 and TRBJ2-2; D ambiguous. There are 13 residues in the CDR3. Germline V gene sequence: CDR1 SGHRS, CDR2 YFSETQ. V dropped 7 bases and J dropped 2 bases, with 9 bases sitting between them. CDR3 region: CASADINTGELFF. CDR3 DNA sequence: TGCGCCAGCGCCGACATTAACACCGGGGAGCTGTTTTTT. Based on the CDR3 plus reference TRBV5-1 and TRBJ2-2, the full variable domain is KAGVTQTPRYLIKTRGQQVTLSCSPISGHRSVSWYQQTPGQGLQFLFEYFSETQRNKGNFPGRFSGRQFSNSRSEMNVSTLELGDSALYLCASADINTGELFFGEGSRLTVL.

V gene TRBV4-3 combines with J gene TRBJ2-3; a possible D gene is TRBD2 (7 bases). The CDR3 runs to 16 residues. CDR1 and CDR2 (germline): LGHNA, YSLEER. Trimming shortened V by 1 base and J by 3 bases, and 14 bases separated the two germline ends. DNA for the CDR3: TGCGCCAGCAGCCAAGGTCGGGGGGCCATTACAGATACGCAGTATTTT. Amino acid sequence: CASSQGRGAITDTQYF.

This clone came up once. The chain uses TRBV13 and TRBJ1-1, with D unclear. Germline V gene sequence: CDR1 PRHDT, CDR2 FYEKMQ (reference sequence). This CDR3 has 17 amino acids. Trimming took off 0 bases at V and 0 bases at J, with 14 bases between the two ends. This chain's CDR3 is CASSLGAGSFMNTEAFF. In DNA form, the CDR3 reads TGTGCCAGCAGCTTAGGGGCAGGCAGTTTCATGAACACTGAAGCTTTCTTT.

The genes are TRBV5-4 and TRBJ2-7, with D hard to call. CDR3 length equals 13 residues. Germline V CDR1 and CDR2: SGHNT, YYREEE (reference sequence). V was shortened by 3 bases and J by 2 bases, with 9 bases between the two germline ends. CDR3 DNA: TGTGCCAGCAGCTCCAGCCGGGCCTACGAGCAGTACTTC. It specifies CASSSSRAYEQYF.

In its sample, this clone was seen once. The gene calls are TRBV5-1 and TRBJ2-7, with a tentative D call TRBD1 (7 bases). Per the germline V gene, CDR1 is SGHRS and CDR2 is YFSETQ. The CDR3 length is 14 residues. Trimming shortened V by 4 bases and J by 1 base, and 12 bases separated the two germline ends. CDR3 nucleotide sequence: TGCGCCAGCAGCCCGGGGGACAGATCCTACGAGCAGTACTTC. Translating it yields CASSPGDRSYEQYF. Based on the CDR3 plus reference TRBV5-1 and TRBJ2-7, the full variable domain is KAGVTQTPRYLIKTRGQQVTLSCSPISGHRSVSWYQQTPGQGLQFLFEYFSETQRNKGNFPGRFSGRQFSNSRSEMNVSTLELGDSALYLCASSPGDRSYEQYFGPGTRLTVT.

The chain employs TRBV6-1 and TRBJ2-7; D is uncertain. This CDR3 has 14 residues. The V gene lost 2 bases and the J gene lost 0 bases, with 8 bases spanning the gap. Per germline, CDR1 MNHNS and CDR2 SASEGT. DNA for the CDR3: TGTGCCAGCAGTGAACGTTTTAACTCCTACGAGCAGTACTTC. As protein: CASSERFNSYEQYF.

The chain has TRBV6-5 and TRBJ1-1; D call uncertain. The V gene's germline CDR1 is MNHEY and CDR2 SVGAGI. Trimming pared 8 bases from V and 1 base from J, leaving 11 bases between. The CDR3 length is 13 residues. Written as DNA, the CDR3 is TGTGCCAGCCTCTCCTTGCGGAACACTGAAGCTTTCTTT. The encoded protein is CASLSLRNTEAFF.